The rows below give T cell receptor beta chains drawn from one sample of a study of shared clonotypes between healthy human individuals. Measured with immunoSEQ multiplex PCR; TCRdb has only the in-frame clones, and not every one. The sample contains about 590,000 clones, over 95% of which appear only once. Sequencing was carried out using naive CD8+ T cells sorted from blood. These receptors were collected from a woman in her twenties or thirties in good health. Both conserved end residues are part of each CDR3. The order of the fields is V gene, clone size, J gene, D gene, CDR3 DNA, CDR3 protein. A D gene is named only where the DNA matches it firmly. The size of a clone is reported for some rows only, either as once, few or many, or as a class for expanded clones.

>TRBV5-4|-|TRBJ2-1|-
TGTGCCAGCAGCTTGTCAGGGGAGCAGTTCTTC
CASSLSGEQFF
>TRBV4-2|once|TRBJ2-2|TRBD2
TGTGCCAGCAGCCAGGCCGGGACTAGCGGCACCGGGGAGCTGTTTTTT
CASSQAGTSGTGELFF
>TRBV6-5|-|TRBJ2-7|-
TGTGCCAGCAGTTACTCGAGTAGCGAGCAGTACTTC
CASSYSSSEQYF
>TRBV6-1|-|TRBJ2-7|TRBD1
TGTGCCAGCAGTGCCCACCCGTCCCGGGACAGGGGATTCTTTTCCTACGAGCAGTACTTC
CASSAHPSRDRGFFSYEQYF
>TRBV4-1|-|TRBJ2-1|-
TGCGCCAGCAGCCACAGATTCGGGACTTTCCTCGACGATGAGCAGTTCTTC
CASSHRFGTFLDDEQFF
>TRBV5-4|-|TRBJ1-1|-
TGTGCCAGCAGCCCCTTGGTGGATACTGAAGCTTTCTTT
CASSPLVDTEAFF
>TRBV28|-|TRBJ2-7|-
TGTGCCAGCAGAGATCAACAGGAGACCACCTACGAGCAGTACTTC
CASRDQQETTYEQYF
>TRBV11-2|-|TRBJ2-7|-
TGTGCCAGCAGCCAGTATCAGGTTTCCTTCTACGAGCAGTACTTC
CASSQYQVSFYEQYF
>TRBV19|-|TRBJ1-1|-
TGTGCCAGTAGTCTGGGCACTGAAGCTTTCTTT
CASSLGTEAFF
>TRBV5-1|-|TRBJ2-3|-
TGCGCCAGCAGCCGGGCATACTCCGGCACAGATACGCAGTATTTT
CASSRAYSGTDTQYF
>TRBV6-1|-|TRBJ2-7|-
TGTGCCAGCAGTGGGGTCTCCCACGAGCAGTACTTC
CASSGVSHEQYF
>TRBV6-1|-|TRBJ1-5|TRBD1
TGTGCCAGCAGTGACAGGGGGCGAGTCAATCAGCCCCAGCATTTT
CASSDRGRVNQPQHF
>TRBV4-1|-|TRBJ1-1|-
TGCGCCAGCAGCCCGTGGACGGCCCCAGAGGGGAACACTGAAGCTTTCTTT
CASSPWTAPEGNTEAFF
>TRBV27|once|TRBJ2-1|TRBD2
TGTGCCAGCAGTTCCCCCCTCCGGACTAGCGGGGTAACCTACAATGAGCAGTTCTTC
CASSSPLRTSGVTYNEQFF
>TRBV11-2|-|TRBJ2-1|TRBD2
TGTGCCAGCAGCTTACTATCGGGAGGATCCAATGAGCAGTTCTTC
CASSLLSGGSNEQFF
>TRBV5-4|-|TRBJ1-1|-
TGTGCCAGCAGCCTATTAACCGGGAGGGGCACTGAAGCTTTCTTT
CASSLLTGRGTEAFF
>TRBV10-2|once|TRBJ1-2|-
TGCGCCAGCACCCACTCAGGGGCCTATGGCTACACCTTC
CASTHSGAYGYTF
>TRBV7-8|-|TRBJ2-1|TRBD2
TGTGCCAGCAGCTTAGTGGGACTAGTCGGTGAGCAGTTCTTC
CASSLVGLVGEQFF